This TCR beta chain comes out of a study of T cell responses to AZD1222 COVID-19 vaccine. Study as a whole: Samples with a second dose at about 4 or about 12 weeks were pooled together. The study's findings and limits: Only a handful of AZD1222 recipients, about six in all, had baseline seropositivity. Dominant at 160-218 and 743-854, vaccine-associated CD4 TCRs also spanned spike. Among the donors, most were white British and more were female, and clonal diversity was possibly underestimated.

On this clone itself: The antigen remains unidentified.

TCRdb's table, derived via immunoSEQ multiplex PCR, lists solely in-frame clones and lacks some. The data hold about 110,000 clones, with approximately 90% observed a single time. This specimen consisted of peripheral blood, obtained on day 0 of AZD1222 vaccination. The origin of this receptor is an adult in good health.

The DNA of the CDR3 is TGCGCCAGCAGCCCCAATCCCCCGACAGTAGGTGAAAAACTGTTTTTT. It translates to CASSPNPPTVGEKLFF. This chain joins TRBV4-3 and TRBJ1-4, with D possibly matching TRBD1 (5 bases). This CDR3 is built from 16 residues. Germline V gene lookup returns CDR1 LGHNA and CDR2 YSLEER. V gave up 4 bases and J gave up 7 bases, with 19 bases separating them.